The entry below gives a single T cell receptor beta chain sequence along with its context. This entry is derived from a study of blood T cell repertoires in COVID-19. Method: immunoSEQ multiplex PCR; TCRdb's copy keeps in-frame clones and lacks some. The table shows under 200,000 clones, with nearly 90% occurring only once. The origin of this receptor is a man in his fifties or sixties with active or convalescent COVID-19. Source material: peripheral blood.

The CDR3 sequence is CASSLGLNPSTDTQYF. In DNA form, the CDR3 reads TGTGCCAGCAGCCTGGGACTTAACCCTAGCACAGATACGCAGTATTTT. The rearrangement links TRBV6-2 or TRBV6-3 to TRBJ2-3; possibly TRBD2 for D (6 bases). The V gene lost 6 bases and the J gene lost 0 bases, with 16 bases spanning the gap. The CDR3 runs 16 residues. Per germline, CDR1 MNHEY and CDR2 SVGEGT.